Sequencing of this TCR beta chain was carried out in a study of T-cell memory formation after mild COVID-19. Findings and limits, study-wide: Clones that contracted from day 15 to 85 had balanced CD4/CD8; later expanders were CD4+ biased. Prior to infection, memory already included some responding clones, suggesting cross-reactive memory joined.

This clonotype was counted a few times. The antigen remains unidentified. Constant-segment primers and 5'RACE yielded cDNA libraries for TCR alpha and TCR beta, each carrying sample barcodes and UMIs. Via MiXCR, TCRdb re-called the 5' RACE reads, giving one row per CDR3 protein. The repertoire consists of around 130,000 distinct CDR3 sequences, with over 15% occurring once and the leading ten covering about 5.2%. The source is a man between 18 and 29 years old who had mild COVID-19 (a few samples of this study predate the infection). Cell type and time point are not known. The sample consisted of PBMCs or a T cell subset sorted from them (not recorded which).

The CDR3 coding sequence is TGTGCCAGCAGTTACCCGGGGCCAAACATTCAGTACTTC. It yields the protein CASSYPGPNIQYF. The chain has TRBV6-6 and TRBJ2-4, with D tentatively TRBD1 or TRBD2 (5 bases each). Germline-derived CDR1 and CDR2 are MNHNY and SVGAGI (reference sequence). The length of the CDR3 is 13 residues. V was clipped by 2 bases and J by 6 bases, with 8 bases between them.